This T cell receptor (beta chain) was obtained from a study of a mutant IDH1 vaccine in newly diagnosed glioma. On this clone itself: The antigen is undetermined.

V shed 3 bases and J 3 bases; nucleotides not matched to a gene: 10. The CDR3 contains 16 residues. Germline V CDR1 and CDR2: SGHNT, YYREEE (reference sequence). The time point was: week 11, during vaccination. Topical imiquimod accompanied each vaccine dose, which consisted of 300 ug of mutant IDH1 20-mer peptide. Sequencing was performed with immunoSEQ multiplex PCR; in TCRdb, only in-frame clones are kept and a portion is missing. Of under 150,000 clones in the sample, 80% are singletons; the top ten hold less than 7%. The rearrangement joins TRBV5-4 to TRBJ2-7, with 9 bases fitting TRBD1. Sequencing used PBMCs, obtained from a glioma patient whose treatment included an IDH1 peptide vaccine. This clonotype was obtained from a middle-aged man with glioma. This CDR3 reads CASSSQSGTGSYEQYF. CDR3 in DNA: TGTGCCAGCAGCTCCCAGTCTGGGACAGGGAGCTACGAGCAGTACTTC. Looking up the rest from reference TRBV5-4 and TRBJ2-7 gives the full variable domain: ETGVTQSPTHLIKTRGQQVTLRCSSQSGHNTVSWYQQALGQGPQFIFQYYREEENGRGNFPPRFSGLQFPNYSSELNVNALELDDSALYLCASSSQSGTGSYEQYFGPGTRLTVT.